The next 21 T cell receptor beta chains were all read from a single sample in a study of blood T cells in healthy people across ages. A second PCR of about 6 to 12 cycles used a sample-barcoded 5' primer and a J-beta primer mix. TCRdb independently ran MiXCR on the 5' RACE reads; one entry per CDR3 protein. The sample carries around 580,000 distinct CDR3 sequences, 47% recorded once. The specimen was blood. All receptors come from an elderly man in good health.

The sample holds a few counts of this clonotype. This rearrangement joins TRBV7-2 to TRBJ2-7, with 11 bases lining up with TRBD2. The CDR3 contains 18 residues. The germline V gene has CDR1 SGHTA and CDR2 FQGNSA. V was clipped by 1 base and J by 4 bases; unmatched bases: 12. CDR3 in amino acids: CASSLGRRLAGYGYEQYF. The CDR3 coding sequence is TGTGCCAGCAGCTTAGGACGCCGACTAGCGGGATACGGGTACGAGCAGTACTTC.

The gene calls are TRBV7-2 and TRBJ2-7; 8 positions agree with TRBD1. CDR3 size: 15 residues. V shed 6 bases and J 7 bases; nucleotides not matched to a gene: 14. Germline CDR1 reads SGHTA; CDR2 reads FQGNSA. The CDR3 reads CASSQDRAPWYEQYF. The CDR3 nucleotides read TGTGCCAGCAGTCAGGACAGGGCTCCATGGTATGAGCAGTACTTC.

A few counts support this clonotype. The rearrangement links TRBV27 to TRBJ2-5; 10 bases fit TRBD1. The end of the DNA is better explained by TRBJ2-7, so the J call may be wrong. Per the germline V gene, CDR1 is MNHEY and CDR2 is SMNVEV (reference sequence). The CDR3 loop spans 19 amino acids. CDR3 loop: CASSFSGQGTGTRRREQYF. CDR3 DNA: TGTGCCAGCAGCTTCTCGGGACAGGGGACGGGGACTAGAAGGCGCGAGCAGTACTTC.

The sample holds a few counts of this clonotype. This sequence joins TRBV7-2 and TRBJ2-7; no definite D call. The germline V and J ends were trimmed by 1 base and 5 bases, with 15 bases remaining between them. The CDR3 loop spans 15 amino acids. The germline V gene has CDR1 SGHTA and CDR2 FQGNSA. The CDR3 is CASSLVPPGEDEQYF. In nucleotides, the CDR3 is TGTGCCAGCAGCTTAGTTCCCCCAGGTGAGGACGAGCAGTACTTC.

This clonotype was seen a handful of times. The genes are TRBV20-1 and TRBJ2-1; 8 bases agree with TRBD1. V dropped 8 bases and J dropped 3; count of bases not matched to a gene: 3. The germline V gene encodes CDR1 DFQATT and CDR2 SNEGSKA (reference sequence). The CDR3 contains 12 residues. The CDR3 reads CSSTGGYNEQFF. The CDR3 bases are TGCAGTTCCACAGGGGGCTACAATGAGCAGTTCTTC.

This chain connects TRBV25-1 to TRBJ1-2; 9 bases are shared with TRBD1. Germline loops: CDR1 MGHDK, CDR2 SYGVNS. Losses at the gene ends were 5 bases for V and 2 bases for J; bases not matched to a gene: 9. This CDR3 spans 16 amino acids. CDR3 loop: CASSPRGDRANYGYTF. In DNA, the CDR3 is TGTGCCAGCAGTCCCAGAGGGGACAGGGCGAACTATGGCTACACCTTC.

The V call is TRBV7-2, the J call TRBJ2-7; D ambiguous. The germline V gene encodes CDR1 SGHTA and CDR2 FQGNSA. Trimming pared 1 base from V and 3 bases from J, leaving 7 bases between. The CDR3 is 13 residues long. CDR3 region: CASSLVSDYEQYF. CDR3 sequence (DNA): TGTGCCAGCAGCTTAGTCTCCGACTACGAGCAGTACTTC.

CDR3 loop: CASSLKHLNTEAFF. DNA for the CDR3: TGTGCCAGCAGCTTAAAACACCTGAACACTGAAGCTTTCTTT. This sequence joins TRBV7-3 and TRBJ1-1; D remains unclear. Germline loops: CDR1 SGHTA, CDR2 FQGTGA. The CDR3 sequence is 14 residues long. With 1 base removed from V and 0 bases from J, the gap between germline ends came to 6 bases.

This clonotype was counted ten times or more. The chain links TRBV7-9 to TRBJ2-1; D is ambiguous. Germline CDR1 and CDR2: SEHNR and FQNEAQ (reference sequence). Trimming shortened V by 4 bases and J by 7 bases, and 8 bases separated the two germline ends. CDR3 length: 12 residues. CDR3 nucleotides: TGTGCCAGCAGCTACACGGGTAATGAGCAGTTCTTC. Protein: CASSYTGNEQFF.

On this clonotype itself: Sequence at one end of the junction differs from germline and may be a read error. The chain is built from TRBV20-1 and TRBJ2-7, with D uncertain. This CDR3 contains 12 residues. Germline loops: CDR1 DFQATT, CDR2 SNEGSKA (reference sequence). CDR3 amino acids: CSATGATYGQYF. The DNA of the CDR3 is TGCAGTGCTACGGGTGCCACCTACGGGCAGTACTTC.

DNA of the CDR3: TGTGCCAGCTCACCTGGGACAGGGGCGGTAAATGAGCAGTTCTTC. This translates into CASSPGTGAVNEQFF. The chain carries TRBV18 and TRBJ2-1; 10 bases are a match to TRBD1. Trimming at V came to 3 bases and at J to 7 bases, leaving 6 bases not matched to a gene. Germline lookup yields CDR1 KGHSH and CDR2 LQKENI. This CDR3 has 15 amino acids.

The table lists this clonotype with a count of one. This sequence joins TRBV20-1 and TRBJ1-2; D not resolved. CDR3 size: 11 residues. The germline V gene encodes CDR1 DFQATT and CDR2 SNEGSKA (reference sequence). The V and J ends lost 4 bases and 4 bases respectively, with 7 bases between them. The CDR3 here is CSANWTYGYTF. The CDR3 DNA reads as TGCAGTGCTAATTGGACCTATGGCTACACCTTC.

This chain links TRBV20-1 with TRBJ2-3; 8 bases line up with TRBD2. The CDR3 contains 18 residues. Per the germline V gene, CDR1 is DFQATT and CDR2 is SNEGSKA (reference sequence). Trimming removed 1 base from V and 3 bases from J; junction bases left unmatched: 15. Here the CDR3 reads CSARVLGPGTRKTDTQYF. Written as DNA, the CDR3 is TGCAGTGCTAGAGTACTAGGCCCCGGGACTAGGAAAACAGATACGCAGTATTTT.

This clonotype was detected a few times. DNA for the CDR3: TGCGCCAGCAGCCAAGAAAGAAGAGGCGTTACTAGCGGGAGCAGGATAGCAGATACGCAGTATTTT. Translating gives CASSQERRGVTSGSRIADTQYF. J is TRBJ2-3 and V is TRBV4-3, with 11 bases fitting TRBD2. Germline CDR1 is LGHNA and CDR2 is YSLEER. The CDR3 extends over 22 amino acids. The ends lost 0 bases at V and 4 bases at J; junction bases unmatched: 21.

This clonotype was seen more than once but under ten times. V gene TRBV4-1 combines with J gene TRBJ1-2; no definite D call. From germline, CDR1 is MGHRA and CDR2 YSYEKL. The germline V and J ends were trimmed by 0 bases and 0 bases, with 11 bases remaining between them. The CDR3 is made up of 16 amino acids. CDR3 region: CASSQDGVLANYGYTF. The CDR3 nucleotides are TGCGCCAGCAGCCAAGATGGGGTACTGGCTAACTATGGCTACACCTTC.

CDR3 sequence (DNA): TGTGCCAGCAGCTGGACTTTTTCGTACGAGCAGTACTTC. Translating gives CASSWTFSYEQYF. The J gene is TRBJ2-7, the V gene TRBV7-2, with a possible D match to TRBD2 (5 bases). CDR1 SGHTA and CDR2 FQGNSA come from the germline V gene. The ends were cut back, 4 bases at V and 4 bases at J, with 11 bases in the middle. The CDR3 contains 13 residues.

The genes are TRBV4-1 and TRBJ2-7; D is tentatively TRBD1 or TRBD2 (5 bases each). V was pared by 1 base and J by 3 bases, with 13 bases between. The CDR3 runs 15 residues. Germline loops: CDR1 MGHRA, CDR2 YSYEKL. For the CDR3, the DNA is TGCGCCAGCAGCCAAGGGGCAGGGAGAATCTACGAGCAGTACTTC. Protein: CASSQGAGRIYEQYF.

The chain has TRBV7-9 and TRBJ1-1; D is possibly TRBD1 (6 bases). V lost 5 bases, J lost 5 bases, and 15 bases lay in between. Per germline, CDR1 SEHNR and CDR2 FQNEAQ (reference sequence). There are 14 residues in the CDR3. The DNA for the CDR3 is TGTGCCAGCAGCGGACAACAGGGTTTTACTGAAGCTTTCTTT. Translated: CASSGQQGFTEAFF. Combining the CDR3 with reference TRBV7-9 and TRBJ1-1 gives the whole variable domain DTGVSQNPRHKITKRGQNVTFRCDPISEHNRLYWYRQTLGQGPEFLTYFQNEAQLEKSRLLSDRFSAERPKGSFSTLEIQRTEQGDSAMYLCASSGQQGFTEAFFGQGTRLTVV.

This clonotype was counted a few times. The chain has TRBV29-1 and TRBJ2-3, with D unclear. Trimming stripped 1 base from V and 2 bases from J, with 4 bases between. Germline V gene data show CDR1 as SQVTM and CDR2 as ANQGSEA. There are 12 residues in the CDR3. For the CDR3, the DNA is TGCAGCGTTGAAGCCTACACAGATACGCAGTATTTT. Protein sequence: CSVEAYTDTQYF.

Of note for this clonotype: A much bigger clone sits one base away, suggesting this may be a read error. This chain joins TRBV29-1 and TRBJ2-2, with a possible D match to TRBD2 (5 bases). This CDR3 has 14 amino acids. Germline values: CDR1 SQVTM, CDR2 ANQGSEA. CDR3 DNA: TGCAGCACGAGGACTGGATCGAACAGCGGGGAGCTGTTTTTT. Translated: CSTRTGSNSGELFF.

This clonotype was observed a few times. The chain has TRBV20-1 and TRBJ2-1; 8 bases line up with TRBD2. Germline V gives CDR1 DFQATT, CDR2 SNEGSKA (reference sequence). Trimming cost V 3 bases and J 9 bases; bases outside gene matches: 1. The CDR3 spans 11 residues. Here the CDR3 DNA reads TGCAGTGCTAGCGGGGGGGGTGAGCAGTTCTTC. Translation gives CSASGGGEQFF.